These T cell receptor beta chains were read from a single sample in a study of T cell responses to AZD1222 COVID-19 vaccine. Some clones are missing from TCRdb's copy, which holds only in-frame ones; the method was immunoSEQ multiplex PCR. The data hold fewer than 200,000 clones, with approximately 90% observed a single time. Sequencing was performed on peripheral blood, taken 28 days after the second AZD1222 dose. The receptors come from an adult who received the AZD1222 COVID-19 vaccine. Each CDR3 is given with its conserved first and last residue. The D gene is left open where the match is weak. Only part of the rows carry a size: once, few, many, or a class if the clone is expanded.

V	D	J	size	CDR3	DNA
TRBV7-6	.	TRBJ1-3	.	CASSLSSQHSGNTIYF	TGTGCCAGCAGCTTATCTTCCCAACACTCTGGAAACACCATATATTTT
TRBV11-3	.	TRBJ2-7	.	CASSLGAYEQYF	TGTGCCAGCAGCTTAGGAGCCTACGAGCAGTACTTC
TRBV11-2	TRBD2	TRBJ2-7	.	CASSSREGLREQYF	TGTGCCAGCAGCTCCAGGGAGGGGCTGAGGGAGCAGTACTTC
TRBV15	.	TRBJ2-1	.	CATSRDILLEAEQFF	TGTGCCACCAGCAGAGACATCTTACTGGAGGCTGAGCAGTTCTTC
TRBV7-8	TRBD2	TRBJ2-1	.	CASRSIAGYLGNEQFF	TGTGCCAGCAGATCAATAGCGGGATACCTCGGCAATGAGCAGTTCTTC
TRBV20-1	.	TRBJ2-7	few	CSASHFGRRSYEQYF	TGCAGTGCTAGTCATTTTGGACGCCGCTCCTACGAGCAGTACTTC
TRBV5-8	.	TRBJ1-1	.	CASSLGGMNTEAFF	TGTGCCAGCAGCTTAGGGGGGATGAACACTGAAGCTTTCTTT
TRBV7-3	TRBD1	TRBJ1-2	.	CASSYDTGTGVGGYTF	TGTGCCAGCAGCTACGATACCGGGACAGGGGTGGGTGGCTACACCTTC
TRBV7-3	TRBD1	TRBJ1-6	once	CASSTGTGSSPLHF	TGTGCCAGCAGCACCGGGACAGGGAGTTCACCCCTCCACTTT
TRBV7-7	TRBD1	TRBJ2-2	.	CASSRGAQGATGELFF	TGTGCTAGCAGCCGGGGGGCACAGGGGGCGACCGGGGAGCTGTTTTTT
TRBV3-1/TRBV3-2	.	TRBJ1-2	.	CASSSDLAGIGGYTF	TGTGCCAGCAGCTCAGATCTAGCGGGCATTGGCGGCTACACCTTC
TRBV27	.	TRBJ1-2	.	CASSSGASTNYGYTF	TGTGCCAGCAGTTCCGGCGCCAGCACTAACTATGGCTACACCTTC
TRBV23-1	.	TRBJ1-2	.	CASSPDGGLNQWDYGYTF	TGCGCCAGCAGTCCCGACGGGGGGCTGAATCAATGGGACTATGGCTACACCTTC
TRBV7-2	.	TRBJ2-3	.	CASSFEGKDTQYF	TGTGCCAGCAGCTTCGAGGGGAAAGATACGCAGTATTTT
TRBV28	.	TRBJ1-2	.	CASSFTGIRGYTF	TGTGCCAGCAGTTTTACAGGGATACGGGGCTACACCTTC
TRBV28	.	TRBJ2-1	.	CASLTRDEQFF	TGTGCCAGCTTGACAAGGGATGAGCAGTTCTTC
TRBV7-2	.	TRBJ2-7	once	CASSSGTYRGEQYF	TGTGCCAGCAGCTCCGGGACCTACCGGGGTGAGCAGTACTTC
TRBV5-4	.	TRBJ2-3	.	CASTRGGIGTDTQYF	TGTGCCAGCACCCGAGGGGGGATCGGCACAGATACGCAGTATTTT
TRBV7-9	.	TRBJ2-1	once	CASSLGVEQFF	TGTGCCAGCAGCTTGGGAGTGGAGCAGTTCTTC
TRBV7-9	TRBD2	TRBJ2-7	.	CASSLLTSDYEQYF	TGTGCCAGCAGCTTATTGACTAGCGATTACGAGCAGTACTTC
TRBV27	.	TRBJ2-7	.	CASSFRGGPYEQYF	TGTGCCAGCAGTTTTAGGGGGGGTCCCTACGAGCAGTACTTC
TRBV24-1	TRBD1	TRBJ2-1	once	CATSNRQGARNEQFF	TGTGCCACCAGTAACCGACAGGGGGCGCGAAATGAGCAGTTCTTC
TRBV24-1	.	TRBJ2-2	.	CATRDPGGGELFF	TGTGCCACCAGGGACCCCGGGGGCGGGGAGCTGTTTTTT
TRBV7-2	TRBD1	TRBJ1-5	.	CASSLGTGENQPQHF	TGTGCCAGCAGCTTGGGGACAGGGGAAAATCAGCCCCAGCATTTT
TRBV30	.	TRBJ2-3	.	CAWSAEPDTQYF	TGTGCCTGGAGCGCAGAGCCAGATACGCAGTATTTT
TRBV19	.	TRBJ1-1	.	CASSIEGLPLNTEAFF	TGTGCCAGTAGTATAGAGGGACTCCCTTTAAACACTGAAGCTTTCTTT
TRBV5-6	.	TRBJ1-2	.	CASSVAGTGYTF	TGTGCCAGCAGCGTGGCGGGGACCGGCTACACCTTC
TRBV2	TRBD1	TRBJ2-6	.	CAIPRDRGLSGANVLTF	TGTGCCATCCCGCGCGACAGGGGTCTCTCTGGGGCCAACGTCCTGACTTTC
TRBV10-3	.	TRBJ2-6	.	CAITRPGANVLTF	TGTGCCATCACTAGACCCGGGGCCAACGTCCTGACTTTC
TRBV5-1	TRBD2	TRBJ2-2	.	CASSSGTSGIPGELFF	TGCGCCAGCAGCTCCGGGACTAGCGGGATTCCCGGGGAGCTGTTTTTT
TRBV5-1	.	TRBJ2-7	.	CASSLEPGRPPYEQYF	TGCGCCAGCAGCTTGGAGCCGGGCAGACCGCCCTACGAGCAGTACTTC
TRBV4-1	TRBD1	TRBJ2-3	.	CASSQEGTGGSGRTDTQYF	TGCGCCAGCAGCCAAGAAGGGACAGGGGGAAGTGGGAGGACAGATACGCAGTATTTT
TRBV18	.	TRBJ1-6	.	CASSPRSNSPLHF	TGTGCCAGCTCACCCCGGTCTAATTCACCCCTCCACTTT
TRBV7-2	.	TRBJ2-7	few	CASSLGMGGYEQYF	TGTGCCAGCAGCTTAGGGATGGGGGGCTACGAGCAGTACTTC
TRBV12-1	.	TRBJ2-2	.	CASPRCGSYPGSWTLPGELFF	TGTGCCAGCCCCCGGTGCGGGAGTTACCCGGGGAGCTGGACTTTACCCGGGGAGCTGTTTTTT
TRBV7-9	.	TRBJ1-1	.	CASSIGGFAEAFF	TGTGCCAGCAGCATCGGGGGATTCGCTGAAGCTTTCTTT
TRBV6-2/TRBV6-3	.	TRBJ1-1	.	CASSFPQGFANTEAFF	TGTGCCAGCAGTTTCCCACAGGGATTCGCGAACACTGAAGCTTTCTTT
TRBV28	TRBD2	TRBJ2-5	.	CASRAHSGSAGFKETQYF	TGTGCCAGCAGAGCCCACAGCGGGAGCGCAGGATTCAAGGAGACCCAGTACTTC
TRBV5-1	.	TRBJ2-5	.	CASSLGGTEQETQYF	TGCGCCAGCAGCTTGGGCGGGACGGAACAAGAGACCCAGTACTTC
TRBV19	TRBD2	TRBJ2-1	.	CASGGRALSEQFF	TGTGCCAGTGGGGGGAGGGCCTTAAGTGAGCAGTTCTTC